The clone carrying this T cell receptor beta chain was seen more than once but under ten times. Its specificity is unknown. This sample was included in a study of vaccination effects on CD4 cells after COVID-19. Study-level background: Two-dose BNT162b2 or mRNA-1273 vaccination was given to participants.

Germline CDR1 and CDR2: ENHRY and SYGVKD. The V segment lost 6 bases and the J segment 1 base; nucleotides outside the gene matches: 13. The CDR3 runs to 17 residues. Findings and caveats of the study: Convalescents showed post-vaccine spike-reactive clones that were mainly new vaccine-induced clones. Marked contraction was observed in infection-induced and vaccine-induced clones late after vaccination.

Measured with immunoSEQ multiplex PCR; TCRdb has only the in-frame clones, and not every one. The table has roughly 24,000 clones, around 77% seen once. Before sequencing took place, the ViraFEST assay used viral peptide pools to expand antigen-specific CD4+ T cells. Upon completion of under eleven days in culture, CD4+ T cells were isolated. The person's infection with SARS-CoV-2, confirmed by PCR, took place between March and December 2020. A half-volume exchange with IL-2 medium occurred on days 3 and 7. Sequences were derived from CD4+ T cells from PBMCs cultured with SARS-CoV-2 spike peptides, sampled before COVID-19 vaccination. V and J are TRBV10-3 and TRBJ1-1; 8 positions agree with TRBD1. The receptor was derived from a human donor who had a prior SARS-CoV-2 infection. The CDR3 loop is CAISSGPQGGRNTEAFF. CDR3 DNA: TGTGCCATCAGCTCAGGACCACAGGGGGGTCGGAACACTGAAGCTTTCTTT.